This is a list of T cell receptor beta chains from one sample in a study of blood T cell repertoires in COVID-19. TCRdb's copy holds only in-frame clones and misses some; the assay was immunoSEQ multiplex PCR. There are 55,000 to 65,000 clones in the sample; approximately 90% occur only once, and approximately 1.5% lies in the top ten. The sample consisted of peripheral blood. The source is a human donor in a cohort sampled during active COVID-19. CDR3s include the opening cysteine and the closing phenylalanine or tryptophan. Each record gives: CDR3 protein, V gene, J gene.

CASSKVGLAGHTHSYNEQFF	TRBV21-1	TRBJ2-1
CASSPGLAGGREQFF	TRBV3-1/TRBV3-2	TRBJ2-1
CASSLDRASIYEQYF	TRBV7-2	TRBJ2-7
CASTGGETQYF	TRBV23-1	TRBJ2-5
CASSLRYADTQYF	TRBV7-6	TRBJ2-3
CASSPDRARTDTQYF	TRBV9	TRBJ2-3
CASSQPWGQGRGNIQYF	TRBV16	TRBJ2-4
CASTHDRGNSPLHF	TRBV5-6	TRBJ1-6
CAIGGGYYGYTF	TRBV10-3	TRBJ1-2
CASSFPPEVREQFF	TRBV11-2	TRBJ2-1
CANLEGVQSGYTF	TRBV2	TRBJ1-2
CASSLDVAATEAFF	TRBV7-2	TRBJ1-1
CASSRAILQHTDTQYF	TRBV3-1/TRBV3-2	TRBJ2-3
CASSAYRDSYTGELFF	TRBV5-6	TRBJ2-2
CASSLLGLAAYEQYF	TRBV7-2	TRBJ2-7
CASSIPGIRDSPLHF	TRBV19	TRBJ1-6
CASSLTVGGPHTEAFF	TRBV18	TRBJ1-1
CASSESLGGRSYNEQFF	TRBV25-1	TRBJ2-1
CASRTRVRRAF	TRBV21-1	TRBJ2-4
CASSRGQSYGYTF	TRBV27	TRBJ1-2
CASSEIPGTSGNEQFF	TRBV5-1	TRBJ2-1
CAISDLDRGGEQYF	TRBV10-3	TRBJ2-7
CASSLGRDRGQSYEQYF	TRBV7-2	TRBJ2-7
CASSQSDRPAEKLFF	TRBV4-2	TRBJ1-4
CATSDPLKSPRGNKGRGNTIYF	TRBV24-1	TRBJ1-3
CAIRDGGQNQPQHF	TRBV10-3	TRBJ1-5
CASSSEGSGTQYF	TRBV5-1	TRBJ2-5
CASSQYPLGGEGEQYF	TRBV3-1/TRBV3-2	TRBJ2-7
CASSDGRVAGSSYNEQFF	TRBV25-1	TRBJ2-1
CASSIDRGDEQFF	TRBV19	TRBJ2-1
CASGSQGARELEQFF	TRBV12-5	TRBJ2-1
CASSSSKGSGRVDTQYF	TRBV7-9	TRBJ2-3
CASRTTSGMIQETQYF	TRBV7-2	TRBJ2-5
CASGLVSGGELFF	TRBV12-5	TRBJ2-2
CASSFQGGQETQYF	TRBV5-6	TRBJ2-5
CASSLRGSYGYTF	TRBV28	TRBJ1-2
CASSQGGGLAGFYNEQFF	TRBV3-1/TRBV3-2	TRBJ2-1
CASSTQGLAEKLFF	TRBV2	TRBJ1-4
CASSVAVAGLPNEQFF	TRBV9	TRBJ2-1
CASTTSGSYTDTQYF	TRBV28	TRBJ2-3
CASSPPGTLTYNEQFF	TRBV28	TRBJ2-1
CASSLEQNTEAFF	TRBV11-3	TRBJ1-1
CASSYRVLRNTDTQYF	TRBV3-1/TRBV3-2	TRBJ2-3
CASSVTIGGRGLTGELFF	TRBV9	TRBJ2-2
CASSYETTSDEQFF	TRBV6-2/TRBV6-3	TRBJ2-1
CASSLVGSRADTQYF	TRBV5-8	TRBJ2-3
CASRAGQGREPQHF	TRBV28	TRBJ1-5
CASSNPQGYRTIYF	TRBV19	TRBJ1-3
CASNSGQGASTDTQYF	TRBV10-1	TRBJ2-3
CASRVTGLNTEAFF	TRBV19	TRBJ1-1
CASRVSSYNEQFF	TRBV19	TRBJ2-1
CASSFSWEAGDTEAFF	TRBV27	TRBJ1-1
CASSRTELAKNIQYF	TRBV5-6	TRBJ2-4
CASSQGLAGLTDTQYF	TRBV4-2	TRBJ2-3
CASSQGGSGANVLTF	TRBV7-9	TRBJ2-6
CASRGQGVNSPLHF	TRBV2	TRBJ1-6
CATSDPLGGKGTGELFF	TRBV24-1	TRBJ2-2
CASSQARGPNIQYF	TRBV14	TRBJ2-4
CASSISGAYSNQPQHF	TRBV19	TRBJ1-5
CASSAGGTVSYEQYF	TRBV27	TRBJ2-7